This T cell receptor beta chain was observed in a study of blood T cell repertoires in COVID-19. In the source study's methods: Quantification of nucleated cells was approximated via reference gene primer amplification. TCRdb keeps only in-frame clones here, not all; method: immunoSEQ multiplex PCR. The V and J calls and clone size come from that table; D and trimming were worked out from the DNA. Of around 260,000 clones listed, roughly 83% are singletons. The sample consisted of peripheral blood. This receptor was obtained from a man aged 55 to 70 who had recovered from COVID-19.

The CDR3 region has the DNA TGTGCCAGCAGCTTGAGGGATGGGGGCGGCTACACCTTC. Residues: CASSLRDGGGYTF. The chain couples TRBV5-6 to TRBJ1-2, with D tentatively TRBD1 (6 bases). V was pared by 1 base and J by 8 bases, with 12 bases between. The V gene's germline CDR1 is SGHDT and CDR2 YYEEEE. This CDR3 spans 13 amino acids.